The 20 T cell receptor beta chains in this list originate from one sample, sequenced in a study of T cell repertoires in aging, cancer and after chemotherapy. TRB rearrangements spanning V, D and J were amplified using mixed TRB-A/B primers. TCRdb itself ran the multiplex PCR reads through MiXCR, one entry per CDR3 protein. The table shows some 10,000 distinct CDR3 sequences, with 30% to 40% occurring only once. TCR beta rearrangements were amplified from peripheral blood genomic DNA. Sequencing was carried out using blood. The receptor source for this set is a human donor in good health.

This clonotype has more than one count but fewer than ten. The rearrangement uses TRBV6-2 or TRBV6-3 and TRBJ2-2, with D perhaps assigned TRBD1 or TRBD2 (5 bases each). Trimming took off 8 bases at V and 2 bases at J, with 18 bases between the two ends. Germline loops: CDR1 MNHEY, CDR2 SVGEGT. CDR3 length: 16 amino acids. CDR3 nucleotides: TGTGCCAGCGTGAAAGCCTGGGACCATAACACCGGGGAGCTGTTTTTT. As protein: CASVKAWDHNTGELFF.

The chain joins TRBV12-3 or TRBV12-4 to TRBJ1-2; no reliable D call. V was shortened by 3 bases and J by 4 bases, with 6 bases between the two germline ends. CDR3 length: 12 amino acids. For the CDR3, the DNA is TGTGCCAGCAGTTTCGTAGGCTATGGCTACACCTTC. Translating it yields CASSFVGYGYTF.

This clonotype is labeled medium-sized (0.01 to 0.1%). This CDR3 is CASSLAAGSDIQYF. The CDR3 DNA is TGTGCCAGCAGCTTAGCGGCGGGTTCTGACATTCAGTACTTC. V gene TRBV11-1 combines with J gene TRBJ2-4, with TRBD2 as a possible D gene (5 bases). With 0 bases removed from V and 8 bases from J, the gap between germline ends came to 11 bases. CDR3 length: 14 amino acids. The germline V gene has CDR1 SGHAT and CDR2 FQDESV (reference sequence).

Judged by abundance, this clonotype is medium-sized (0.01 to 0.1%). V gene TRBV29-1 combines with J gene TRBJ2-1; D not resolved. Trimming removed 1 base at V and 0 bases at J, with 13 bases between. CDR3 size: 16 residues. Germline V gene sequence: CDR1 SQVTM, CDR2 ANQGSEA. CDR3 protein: CSVEAVKVSSYNEQFF. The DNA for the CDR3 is TGCAGCGTTGAAGCAGTCAAGGTTAGCTCCTACAATGAGCAGTTCTTC.

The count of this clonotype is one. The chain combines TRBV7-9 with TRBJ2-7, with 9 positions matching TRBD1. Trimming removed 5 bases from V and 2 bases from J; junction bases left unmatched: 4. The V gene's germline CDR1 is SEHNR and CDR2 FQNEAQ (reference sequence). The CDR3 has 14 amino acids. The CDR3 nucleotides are TGTGCCAGCAGCACCGGGGACAGGGCCTACGAGCAGTACTTC. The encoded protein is CASSTGDRAYEQYF.

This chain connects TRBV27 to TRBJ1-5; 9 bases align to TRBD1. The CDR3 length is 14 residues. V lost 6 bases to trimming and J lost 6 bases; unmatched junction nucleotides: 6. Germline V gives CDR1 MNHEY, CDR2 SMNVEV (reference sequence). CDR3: CASSDRGSGQPQHF. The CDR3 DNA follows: TGTGCCAGCAGCGACAGGGGGTCGGGTCAGCCCCAGCATTTT.

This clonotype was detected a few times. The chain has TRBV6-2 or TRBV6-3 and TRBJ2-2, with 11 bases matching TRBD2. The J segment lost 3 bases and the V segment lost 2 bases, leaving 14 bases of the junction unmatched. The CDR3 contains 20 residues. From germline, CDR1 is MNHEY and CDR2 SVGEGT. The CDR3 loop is CASSYAWESSGRRDTGELFF. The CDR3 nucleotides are TGTGCCAGCAGTTACGCTTGGGAGTCTAGCGGGAGGCGGGACACCGGGGAGCTGTTTTTT.

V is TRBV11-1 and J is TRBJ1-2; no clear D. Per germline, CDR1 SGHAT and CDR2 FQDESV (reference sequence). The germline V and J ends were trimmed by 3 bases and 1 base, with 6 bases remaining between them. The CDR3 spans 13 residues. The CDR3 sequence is CASSFRDNYGYTF. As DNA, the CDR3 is TGTGCCAGCAGCTTCCGGGATAACTATGGCTACACCTTC.

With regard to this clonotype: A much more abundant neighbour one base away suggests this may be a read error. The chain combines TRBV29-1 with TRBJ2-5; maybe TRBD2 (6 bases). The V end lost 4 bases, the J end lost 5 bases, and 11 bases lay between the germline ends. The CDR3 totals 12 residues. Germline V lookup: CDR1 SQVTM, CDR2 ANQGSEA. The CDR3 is CSVAWAGETQYF. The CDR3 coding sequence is TGCAGCGTTGCATGGGCGGGGGAGACCCAGTACTTC.

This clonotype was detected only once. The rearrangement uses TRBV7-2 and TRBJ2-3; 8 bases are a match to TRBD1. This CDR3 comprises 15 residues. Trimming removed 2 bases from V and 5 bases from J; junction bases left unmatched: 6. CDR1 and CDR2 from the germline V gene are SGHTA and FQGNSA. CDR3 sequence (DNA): TGTGCCAGCAGCTTACACAGGGGGTACCTAGATACGCAGTATTTT. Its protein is CASSLHRGYLDTQYF.

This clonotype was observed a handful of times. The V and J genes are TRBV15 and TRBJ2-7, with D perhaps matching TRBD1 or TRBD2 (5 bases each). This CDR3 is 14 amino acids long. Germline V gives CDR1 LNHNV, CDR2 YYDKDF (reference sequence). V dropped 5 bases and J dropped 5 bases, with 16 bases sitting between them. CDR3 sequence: CATSLAGRVNEQYF. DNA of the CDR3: TGTGCCACCAGCTTGGCAGGGAGAGTTAACGAGCAGTACTTC.

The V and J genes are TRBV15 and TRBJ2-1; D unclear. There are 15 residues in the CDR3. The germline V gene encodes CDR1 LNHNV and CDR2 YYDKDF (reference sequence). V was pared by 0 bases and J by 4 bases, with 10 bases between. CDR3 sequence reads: CATSREGRAYNEQFF. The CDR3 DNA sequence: TGTGCCACCAGCAGAGAAGGACGGGCATACAATGAGCAGTTCTTC.

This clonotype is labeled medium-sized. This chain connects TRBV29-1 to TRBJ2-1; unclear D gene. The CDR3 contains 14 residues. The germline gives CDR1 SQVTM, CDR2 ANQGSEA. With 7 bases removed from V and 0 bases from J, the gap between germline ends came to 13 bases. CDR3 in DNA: TGCAGCGCCCTCCAGTGGAGCTCCTACAATGAGCAGTTCTTC. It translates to CSALQWSSYNEQFF.

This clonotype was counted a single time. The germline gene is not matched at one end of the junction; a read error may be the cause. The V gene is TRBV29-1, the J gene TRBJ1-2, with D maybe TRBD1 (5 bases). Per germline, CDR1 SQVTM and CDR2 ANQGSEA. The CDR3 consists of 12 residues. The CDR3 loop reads CASSIGTVGYTF. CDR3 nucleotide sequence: TGTGCCAGTAGTATCGGGACGGTGGGCTACACCTTC.

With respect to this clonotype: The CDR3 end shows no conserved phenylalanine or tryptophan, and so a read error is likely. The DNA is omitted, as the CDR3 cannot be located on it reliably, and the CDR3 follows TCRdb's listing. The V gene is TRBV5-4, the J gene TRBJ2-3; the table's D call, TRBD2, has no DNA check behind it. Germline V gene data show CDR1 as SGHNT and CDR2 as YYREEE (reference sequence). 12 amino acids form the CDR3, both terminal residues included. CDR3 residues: CASSLEGLAGVR.

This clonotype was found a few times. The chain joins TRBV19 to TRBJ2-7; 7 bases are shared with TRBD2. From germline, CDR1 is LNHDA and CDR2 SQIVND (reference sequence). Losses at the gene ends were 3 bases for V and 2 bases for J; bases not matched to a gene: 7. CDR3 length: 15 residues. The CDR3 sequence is CASSIGGKEAYEQYF. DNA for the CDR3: TGTGCCAGTAGTATCGGGGGGAAGGAGGCCTACGAGCAGTACTTC.

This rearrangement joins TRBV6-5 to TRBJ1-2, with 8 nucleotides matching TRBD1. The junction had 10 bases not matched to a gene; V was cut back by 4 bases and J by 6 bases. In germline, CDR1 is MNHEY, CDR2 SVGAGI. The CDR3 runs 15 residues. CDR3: CASSSGQAVENGYTF. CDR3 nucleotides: TGTGCCAGCAGTTCGGGACAGGCAGTTGAGAATGGCTACACCTTC.

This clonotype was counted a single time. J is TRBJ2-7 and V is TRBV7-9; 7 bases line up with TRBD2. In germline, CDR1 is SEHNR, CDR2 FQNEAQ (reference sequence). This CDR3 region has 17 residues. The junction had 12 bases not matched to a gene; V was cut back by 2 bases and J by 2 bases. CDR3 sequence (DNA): TGTGCCAGCAGCTTAAGTTCGGCGGAGGGACTAACCTACGAGCAGTACTTC. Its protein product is CASSLSSAEGLTYEQYF. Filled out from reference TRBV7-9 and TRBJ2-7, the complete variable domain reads DTGVSQNPRHKITKRGQNVTFRCDPISEHNRLYWYRQTLGQGPEFLTYFQNEAQLEKSRLLSDRFSAERPKGSFSTLEIQRTEQGDSAMYLCASSLSSAEGLTYEQYFGPGTRLTVT.

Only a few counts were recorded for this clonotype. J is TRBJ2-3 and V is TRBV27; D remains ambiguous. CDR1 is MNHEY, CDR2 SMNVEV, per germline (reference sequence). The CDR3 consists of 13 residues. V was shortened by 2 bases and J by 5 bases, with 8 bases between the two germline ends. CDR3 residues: CASSLQALDTQYF. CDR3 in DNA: TGTGCCAGCAGTTTACAGGCTCTAGATACGCAGTATTTT.

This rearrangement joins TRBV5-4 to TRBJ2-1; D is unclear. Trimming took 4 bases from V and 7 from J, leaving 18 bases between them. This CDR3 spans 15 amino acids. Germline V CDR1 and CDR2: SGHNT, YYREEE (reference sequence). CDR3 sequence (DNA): TGTGCCAGCAGCCCCTCGAGGCCAAGGTCGAATGAGCAGTTCTTC. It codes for CASSPSRPRSNEQFF. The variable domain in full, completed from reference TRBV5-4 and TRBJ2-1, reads ETGVTQSPTHLIKTRGQQVTLRCSSQSGHNTVSWYQQALGQGPQFIFQYYREEENGRGNFPPRFSGLQFPNYSSELNVNALELDDSALYLCASSPSRPRSNEQFFGPGTRLTVL.